Presented here are 6 T cell receptor beta chains from one specimen sequenced in a study of tumor-infiltrating lymphocytes in primary liver carcinoma. Out of unsorted whole blood came the blood RNA, and germline DNA was extracted as well. From approximately 0.5 ug of total RNA, TCR beta-specific cDNA was reverse-transcribed using a constant-region primer. It was through three nested multiplex PCR rounds of slightly modified ARM-PCR that TCR beta libraries arose. Both of the initial two PCR rounds ran for roughly 11 cycles and employed TRBV1-TRBV30 forward primers alongside a C-beta reverse primer. TCRdb re-called the multiplex PCR reads with MiXCR, one entry per CDR3 protein. The profile shows 150,000 to 200,000 distinct CDR3 sequences, over 50% of them singletons. The sample was peripheral blood. Every receptor here comes from a man aged 40-50 years with primary liver carcinoma and hepatitis B virus infection.

On this clonotype itself: One junction end does not reproduce the germline sequence, and a read error may be involved. The genes are TRBV6-5 and TRBJ1-3; D is undetermined. This CDR3 is built from 14 residues. From germline, CDR1 is MNHEY and CDR2 SVGAGI. The CDR3 coding sequence is TGTGTCAGCAGTTTGGAGGACTCTGGAAACACCATATATTTT. Translation gives CVSSLEDSGNTIYF.

The CDR3 protein is CASTPPGGAPQHF. In DNA form, the CDR3 reads TGTGCCAGTACTCCACCTGGGGGGGCACCCCAGCATTTT. The V call is TRBV12-3 or TRBV12-4, the J call TRBJ1-5, with a possible D match to TRBD1 (6 bases). This CDR3 is built from 13 residues. V lost 9 bases, J lost 10 bases, and 19 bases lay in between.

The chain joins TRBV7-9 to TRBJ2-5, with D uncertain. The CDR3 loop spans 15 amino acids. Germline V gene data show CDR1 as SEHNR and CDR2 as FQNEAQ (reference sequence). The V and J ends lost 5 bases and 6 bases respectively, with 19 bases between them. The CDR3 is CASSSRALDGQTQYF. For the CDR3, the DNA is TGTGCCAGCAGCAGCCGGGCCCTTGATGGGCAGACCCAGTACTTC.

With regard to this clonotype: The junction does not match germline at one end; this may be a read error. The chain recombines TRBV11-2 with TRBJ2-7; 7 bases line up with TRBD2. CDR3 length: 14 amino acids. Germline values: CDR1 SGHAT, CDR2 FQNNGV. CDR3 residues: CANSLGLGDYEQYF. As DNA, the CDR3 is TGTGCCAACAGCTTAGGACTAGGAGACTACGAGCAGTACTTC.

The chain is built from TRBV12-3 or TRBV12-4 and TRBJ2-5, with a weak D call TRBD1 (7 bases). The CDR3 is made up of 15 amino acids. Trimming stripped 6 bases from V and 3 bases from J, with 17 bases between. The CDR3 protein is CASSHGGRGEETQYF. CDR3 nucleotide sequence: TGTGCCAGCAGCCACGGTGGCAGGGGGGAAGAGACCCAGTACTTC.

The rearrangement joins TRBV12-3 or TRBV12-4 to TRBJ1-6; D remains unclear. The CDR3 runs 12 residues. V was shortened by 2 bases and J by 14 bases, with 10 bases between the two germline ends. Here the CDR3 DNA reads TGTGCCAGCAGTTTAAACAGCAATACCCTCCACTTT. Translation: CASSLNSNTLHF.